This T cell receptor beta chain was sequenced in a study of blood T cell repertoires in COVID-19. The overall study: Samples of COVID-19 (acute and convalescent) were obtained from the United States, Italy and Spain. PBMCs, B-cell-depleted T cells, or T cells provided the cDNA or gDNA that made up the material.

Source study methods: Scientists estimated how many nucleated cells there were by amplifying reference gene primers. TCRdb keeps only in-frame clones here, not all; method: immunoSEQ multiplex PCR. V, J and clone size derive from that table, while D and trimming were established from the DNA sequence. The sample contains around 63,000 clones, under 90% of which appear only once. The CDR3 totals 17 residues. The V and J ends lost 0 bases and 4 bases, in that order; junction bases with no gene match: 9. Germline values: CDR1 MNHEY, CDR2 SVGEGT. The receptor's source is a woman aged 80 or over with active or convalescent COVID-19. Sequenced material: peripheral blood. The genes are TRBV6-2 or TRBV6-3 and TRBJ1-5, with TRBD1 identical over 7 bases. This CDR3 reads CASSYSGRDSLNQPQHF. The CDR3 DNA reads TGTGCCAGCAGTTACTCGGGCCGGGACAGCTTGAATCAGCCCCAGCATTTT.